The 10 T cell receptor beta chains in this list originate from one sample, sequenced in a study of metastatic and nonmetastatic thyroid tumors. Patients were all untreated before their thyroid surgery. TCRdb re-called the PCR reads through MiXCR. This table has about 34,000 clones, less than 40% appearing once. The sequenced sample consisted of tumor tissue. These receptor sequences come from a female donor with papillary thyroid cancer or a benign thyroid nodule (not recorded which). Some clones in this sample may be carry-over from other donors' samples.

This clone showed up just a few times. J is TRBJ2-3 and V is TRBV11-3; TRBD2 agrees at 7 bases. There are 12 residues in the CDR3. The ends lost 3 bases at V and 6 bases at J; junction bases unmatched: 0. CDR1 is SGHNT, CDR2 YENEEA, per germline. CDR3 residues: CASSLGGDTQYF. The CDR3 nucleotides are TGTGCCAGCAGCTTGGGGGGGGATACGCAGTATTTT.

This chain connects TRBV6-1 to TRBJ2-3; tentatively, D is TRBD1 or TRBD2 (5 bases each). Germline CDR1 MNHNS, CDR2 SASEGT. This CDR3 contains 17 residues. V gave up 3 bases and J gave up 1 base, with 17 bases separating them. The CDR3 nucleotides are TGTGCCAGCAGTGAGTTGGCCGGGGCCCTAGGCACAGATACGCAGTATTTT. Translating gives CASSELAGALGTDTQYF.

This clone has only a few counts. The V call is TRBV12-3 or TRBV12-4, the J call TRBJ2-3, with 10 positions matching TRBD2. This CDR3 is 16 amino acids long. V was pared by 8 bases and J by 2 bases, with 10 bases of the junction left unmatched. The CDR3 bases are TGTGCCAGCGTTTCGTTAGCGGGGGGATACACAGATACGCAGTATTTT. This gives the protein CASVSLAGGYTDTQYF.

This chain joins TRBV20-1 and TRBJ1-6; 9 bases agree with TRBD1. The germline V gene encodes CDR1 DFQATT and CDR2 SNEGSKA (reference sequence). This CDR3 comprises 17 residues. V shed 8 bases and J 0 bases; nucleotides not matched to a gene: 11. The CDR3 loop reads CSPTGGLILSYNSPLHF. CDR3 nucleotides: TGCAGTCCAACAGGGGGCCTTATTCTCTCCTATAATTCACCCCTCCACTTT.

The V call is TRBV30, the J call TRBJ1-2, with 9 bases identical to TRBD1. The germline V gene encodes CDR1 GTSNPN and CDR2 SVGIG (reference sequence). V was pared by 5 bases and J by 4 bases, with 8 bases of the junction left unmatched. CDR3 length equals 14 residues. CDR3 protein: CAWGQGQGRYGYTF. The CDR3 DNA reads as TGTGCCTGGGGCCAGGGACAGGGCCGCTATGGCTACACCTTC.

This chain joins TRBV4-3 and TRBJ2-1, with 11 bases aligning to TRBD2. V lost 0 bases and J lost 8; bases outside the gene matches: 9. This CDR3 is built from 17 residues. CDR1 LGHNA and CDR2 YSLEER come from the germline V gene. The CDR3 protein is CASSQEFQGTSGYEQFF. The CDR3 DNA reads TGCGCCAGCAGCCAAGAATTTCAGGGGACTAGCGGTTATGAGCAGTTCTTC.

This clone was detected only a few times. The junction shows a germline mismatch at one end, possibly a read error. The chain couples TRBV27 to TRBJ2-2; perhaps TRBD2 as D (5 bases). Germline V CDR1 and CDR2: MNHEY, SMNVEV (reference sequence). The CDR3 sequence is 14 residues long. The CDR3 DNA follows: TGTGCCAGCAAGGCTATCCCGAACACCGGGGATCTGTTTTTT. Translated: CASKAIPNTGDLFF.

The CDR3 spells CASSSLYEQYF. The DNA of the CDR3 is TGTGCCAGCAGCTCATTATACGAGCAGTACTTC. This chain connects TRBV3-1 to TRBJ2-7; D remains ambiguous. The CDR3 is 11 residues long. Germline assignment: CDR1 LGHDT and CDR2 YNNKEL (reference sequence). Trimming took 5 bases from V and 4 from J, leaving 6 bases between them.

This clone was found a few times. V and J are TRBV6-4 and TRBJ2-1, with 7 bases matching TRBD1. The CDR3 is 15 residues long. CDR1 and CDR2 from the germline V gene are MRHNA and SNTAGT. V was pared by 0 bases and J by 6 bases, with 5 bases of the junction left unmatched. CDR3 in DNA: TGTGCCAGCAGTGACTCCTGGGGACAGCCCAATGAGCAGTTCTTC. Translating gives CASSDSWGQPNEQFF.

For the CDR3, the DNA is TGTGCCAGCAGCCCTGGGAGGCGGGATTCCATTGGGGAGCAGTACTTC. Translation: CASSPGRRDSIGEQYF. This chain links TRBV11-3 with TRBJ2-7; perhaps TRBD2 as D (6 bases). Germline lookup yields CDR1 SGHNT and CDR2 YENEEA. The CDR3 is made up of 16 amino acids. Between the trimmed V and J ends, which lost 5 bases and 7 bases, there was a span of 24 bases.